The 8 T cell receptor beta chains reported below all come from one sample, sequenced in a study of spatial heterogeneity in lung cancer. Documented time point: sample taken at primary tumor resection. Tumor, nontumor lung or frozen PBMC supplied whole RNA that was sequenced unsorted. TCRdb redid the calling of the 5' RACE reads with MiXCR, one entry per CDR3 protein. The sample lists around 11,000 distinct CDR3 sequences; about 3.7% were seen once. The sequencing here drew on normal lung tissue next to the tumor, taken at surgery. The receptor set was obtained from a male donor with early-stage non-small cell lung cancer.

The V gene is TRBV13, the J gene TRBJ2-7; D ambiguous. Trimming removed 2 bases from V and 1 base from J, with 3 bases in between. CDR1 is PRHDT, CDR2 FYEKMQ, per germline (reference sequence). The CDR3 spans 12 residues. The CDR3 sequence is CASSLISYEQYF. In nucleotides, the CDR3 is TGTGCCAGCAGCTTAATATCCTACGAGCAGTACTTC.

This clonotype came up many times. The chain uses TRBV20-1 and TRBJ2-5, with D possibly TRBD2 on 5 matching bases. The CDR3 has 12 residues. Germline values: CDR1 DFQATT, CDR2 SNEGSKA (reference sequence). Trimming removed 3 bases from V and 2 bases from J, with 7 bases in between. The CDR3 coding sequence is TGCAGTGCTAGTCGGGGTCAAGAGACCCAGTACTTC. Its protein is CSASRGQETQYF.

The genes are TRBV9 and TRBJ2-1; 7 positions match TRBD1. CDR3 length equals 14 residues. The V and J ends lost 0 bases and 6 bases, in that order; junction bases with no gene match: 3. The germline CDR1 and CDR2 sequences are SGDLS and YYNGEE. Here the CDR3 reads CASSVEGTANEQFF. CDR3 coding DNA: TGTGCCAGCAGCGTAGAAGGGACAGCCAATGAGCAGTTCTTC.

This clonotype was seen at least ten times. The chain recombines TRBV12-3 or TRBV12-4 with TRBJ1-1; D gene unclear. V was pared by 0 bases and J by 4 bases, with 6 bases between. This CDR3 is 13 amino acids long. The CDR3 region is CASSLAGGTEAFF. CDR3 nucleotides: TGTGCCAGCAGTTTAGCCGGAGGCACTGAAGCTTTCTTT.

This clonotype was detected many times. V and J are TRBV20-1 and TRBJ2-3; 9 bases line up with TRBD2. This CDR3 is 15 amino acids long. Germline CDR1 is DFQATT and CDR2 is SNEGSKA (reference sequence). Trimming cost V 0 bases and J 5 bases; bases outside gene matches: 6. The DNA for the CDR3 is TGCAGTGCTAGAGATCGGGTTAGCGGGGGAGATACGCAGTATTTT. It codes for CSARDRVSGGDTQYF.

In this sample, this clonotype is medium-sized. The V gene is TRBV20-1, the J gene TRBJ1-1; 7 bases map to TRBD1. With 0 bases clipped from V and 1 base from J, the junction kept 5 bases outside the gene matches. Germline CDR1 and CDR2: DFQATT and SNEGSKA (reference sequence). The CDR3 totals 15 residues. CDR3 DNA sequence: TGCAGTGCTAGAGACCAGACAGGGCAGAACACTGAAGCTTTCTTT. This codes for CSARDQTGQNTEAFF.

Within the sample, this clonotype is medium-sized (0.01 to 0.1%). V is TRBV6-5 and J is TRBJ2-7; TRBD1 aligns across 9 bases. Germline V gene sequence: CDR1 MNHEY, CDR2 SVGAGI. This CDR3 has 14 amino acids. V lost 6 bases and J lost 7; bases outside the gene matches: 10. The CDR3 nucleotides read TGTGCCAGCAGGTCCGGGACAGGGTTTGGTGAGCAGTACTTC. This translates into CASRSGTGFGEQYF.

This clonotype is judged medium-sized. The chain links TRBV29-1 to TRBJ2-1, with 11 bases that match TRBD2. The ends lost 6 bases at V and 9 bases at J; junction bases unmatched: 7. Germline CDR1 reads SQVTM; CDR2 reads ANQGSEA. CDR3 length: 13 amino acids. CDR3: CSVVFLAGGEQFF. The CDR3 nucleotides are TGCAGCGTGGTATTTCTAGCGGGAGGTGAGCAGTTCTTC.